Following are 30 T cell receptor beta chains from one sample sequenced in a study of spatial heterogeneity in lung cancer. Time point meaning: blood at routine non-recurrence follow-up after resection. TCRdb redid the calling of the 5' RACE reads with MiXCR, one entry per CDR3 protein. The sample records over 70,000 distinct CDR3 sequences, nearly 9% being singletons. The starting material was PBMCs, obtained at follow-up. These TCRs come from a female donor with early-stage non-small cell lung cancer.

This clonotype was observed at least ten times. The gene calls are TRBV18 and TRBJ1-2; a weak D match, TRBD1 (5 bases). The germline V gene encodes CDR1 KGHSH and CDR2 LQKENI. V lost 5 bases and J lost 8, with 24 bases in between. The CDR3 runs 16 residues. The CDR3 spells CASSAHPGLSDGGYTF. CDR3 coding DNA: TGTGCCAGCTCAGCTCACCCGGGACTGAGTGATGGGGGCTACACCTTC.

This clonotype was found many times. This chain joins TRBV7-9 and TRBJ2-7, with D unclear. Germline V CDR1 and CDR2: SEHNR, FQNEAQ (reference sequence). V was pared by 5 bases and J by 2 bases, with 16 bases between. The CDR3 consists of 15 residues. In DNA, the CDR3 is TGTGCCAGCAGCATTTCTAGTATCCCAGCCTACGAGCAGTACTTC. Translated: CASSISSIPAYEQYF.

In this sample, this clonotype turned up many times. The chain combines TRBV30 with TRBJ2-3; the D is unclear. Germline loops: CDR1 GTSNPN, CDR2 SVGIG (reference sequence). Trimming left V 0 bases short and J 0 bases short, with 10 bases between. The CDR3 loop spans 15 amino acids. The CDR3 here is CAWSVLASSTDTQYF. DNA for the CDR3: TGTGCCTGGAGTGTACTCGCGTCTAGCACAGATACGCAGTATTTT.

This clonotype was seen ten or more times. V gene TRBV27 combines with J gene TRBJ2-3; D is unresolved. The CDR3 sequence is 12 residues long. With 10 bases removed from V and 4 bases from J, the gap between germline ends came to 12 bases. Germline V gene sequence: CDR1 MNHEY, CDR2 SMNVEV (reference sequence). Here the CDR3 DNA reads TGTGCCACCTCAGTGAGCGCAGATACGCAGTATTTT. Its protein product is CATSVSADTQYF.

The chain is built from TRBV7-9 and TRBJ2-1; TRBD2 matches 9 bases. CDR3 length: 21 residues. CDR1 and CDR2 (germline): SEHNR, FQNEAQ (reference sequence). The J segment lost 0 bases and the V segment lost 1 base, leaving 16 bases of the junction unmatched. CDR3 in DNA: TGTGCCAGCAGCTTAGGCAGAGTTGTTAGCGGGAGTTTAAGCTCCTACAATGAGCAGTTCTTC. Translation gives CASSLGRVVSGSLSSYNEQFF.

There are many counts of this clonotype. The rearrangement joins TRBV27 to TRBJ2-3; 9 positions match TRBD1. Germline V gene data show CDR1 as MNHEY and CDR2 as SMNVEV (reference sequence). CDR3 length: 17 amino acids. V gave up 1 base and J gave up 4 bases; unmatched junction bases: 9. CDR3 protein: CASSLWDRDGKPDTQYF. As DNA, the CDR3 is TGTGCCAGCAGTTTATGGGACAGGGACGGCAAGCCAGATACGCAGTATTTT.

This clonotype showed up just a few times. The chain has TRBV7-3 and TRBJ2-1; 10 nucleotides match TRBD2. V trimming: 0 bases; J trimming: 8 bases; junction bases outside the gene matches: 7. Germline CDR1 SGHTA, CDR2 FQGTGA. The CDR3 spans 16 residues. The CDR3: CASSLTPSSGSYEQFF. As DNA, the CDR3 is TGTGCCAGCAGCTTAACCCCTTCTAGCGGGAGTTATGAGCAGTTCTTC.

This clonotype was seen a handful of times. V gene TRBV4-1 combines with J gene TRBJ2-6, with 8 bases fitting TRBD2. CDR3 size: 20 residues. V was pared by 1 base and J by 0 bases, with 11 bases of the junction left unmatched. Germline assignment: CDR1 MGHRA and CDR2 YSYEKL. The CDR3 region is CASSQVGREVANSGANVLTF. The CDR3 region has the DNA TGCGCCAGCAGCCAAGTCGGGCGGGAGGTAGCCAACTCTGGGGCCAACGTCCTGACTTTC.

This clonotype was observed many times. CDR3 region: CASSPRDYEQYF. CDR3 bases: TGTGCCAGCAGTCCCCGGGACTACGAGCAGTACTTC. The chain carries TRBV6-6 and TRBJ2-7; the D gene is possibly TRBD2 (5 bases). CDR1 and CDR2 (germline): MNHNY, SVGAGI (reference sequence). The CDR3 totals 12 residues. The V gene lost 5 bases and the J gene lost 3 bases, with 8 bases spanning the gap.

This clonotype was detected many times. The CDR3 nucleotides read TGTGCCACCAGCAGAGAAGGACAGGGCGGCGAGCAGTACTTC. It is translated as CATSREGQGGEQYF. The chain combines TRBV15 with TRBJ2-7; 8 nucleotides agree with TRBD1. The CDR3 loop spans 14 amino acids. The V gene's germline CDR1 is LNHNV and CDR2 YYDKDF (reference sequence). The trim removed 0 bases at V and 6 bases at J, leaving 4 bases unmatched.

This chain links TRBV29-1 with TRBJ1-1, with TRBD1 as a possible D gene (6 bases). CDR1 is SQVTM and CDR2 is ANQGSEA in the germline V gene. The CDR3 length is 13 residues. V lost 5 bases and J lost 8, with 18 bases in between. CDR3 region: CSVRQDGHSEAFF. CDR3 nucleotides: TGCAGCGTTCGACAGGATGGACACTCGGAAGCTTTCTTT.

This clonotype was observed a few times. The rearrangement uses TRBV5-4 and TRBJ2-3; perhaps D is TRBD1 or TRBD2 (5 bases each). V lost 4 bases, J lost 1 base, and 7 bases lay in between. Germline V lookup: CDR1 SGHNT, CDR2 YYREEE (reference sequence). The CDR3 has 13 amino acids. CDR3 loop: CASSMGGTDTQYF. Here the CDR3 DNA reads TGTGCCAGCAGCATGGGGGGCACAGATACGCAGTATTTT.

The chain has TRBV20-1 and TRBJ1-1; no clear D. The length of the CDR3 is 12 residues. Germline CDR1 is DFQATT and CDR2 is SNEGSKA (reference sequence). Trimming stripped 3 bases from V and 6 bases from J, with 11 bases between. The CDR3 nucleotides are TGCAGTGCTAGTATGAATAGAGCTGAAGCTTTCTTT. The encoded protein is CSASMNRAEAFF.

This clonotype was counted between two and nine times. The chain combines TRBV27 with TRBJ2-6; D is unclear. The CDR3 consists of 15 residues. The germline V gene has CDR1 MNHEY and CDR2 SMNVEV (reference sequence). Trimming left V 3 bases short and J 1 base short, with 7 bases between. The CDR3 nucleotides read TGTGCCAGCAGTTTTCTTTTTTCTGGGGCCAACGTCCTGACTTTC. Its protein is CASSFLFSGANVLTF.

This clonotype was seen ten or more times. The V gene is TRBV2, the J gene TRBJ2-1, with D perhaps assigned TRBD1 or TRBD2 (5 bases each). The germline V and J ends were trimmed by 4 bases and 8 bases, with 15 bases remaining between them. This CDR3 comprises 14 residues. CDR1 SNHLY and CDR2 FYNNEI come from the germline V gene. Here the CDR3 reads CASSASAGTHEQFF. The CDR3 DNA reads TGTGCCAGCAGTGCTTCGGCAGGGACCCATGAGCAGTTCTTC.

This clonotype was recorded at least ten times. The rearrangement links TRBV5-1 to TRBJ2-1, with unresolved D. Trimming pared 0 bases from V and 10 bases from J, leaving 8 bases between. Germline V CDR1 and CDR2: SGHRS, YFSETQ. The CDR3 loop spans 12 amino acids. The CDR3 sequence is CASSLVPEEQFF. The DNA for the CDR3 is TGCGCCAGCAGCTTGGTTCCAGAAGAGCAGTTCTTC.

The sample holds a few counts of this clonotype. The genes are TRBV11-2 and TRBJ1-1, with a possible D match to TRBD1 (5 bases). Germline V CDR1 and CDR2: SGHAT, FQNNGV. The CDR3 consists of 11 residues. V lost 3 bases and J 12 bases, leaving 11 bases between the germline ends. The CDR3 DNA reads as TGTGCCAGCAGCTTGTGGGGGGGGTCTTTCTTT. This translates into CASSLWGGSFF.

This clonotype appeared many times. The V and J genes are TRBV29-1 and TRBJ1-1; TRBD1 is a possible D gene (6 bases). The CDR3 length is 13 residues. Germline assignment: CDR1 SQVTM and CDR2 ANQGSEA. The germline V and J ends were trimmed by 7 bases and 0 bases, with 12 bases remaining between them. In nucleotides, the CDR3 is TGCAGCGCCTCCGGACAGCTGAACACTGAAGCTTTCTTT. Translating it yields CSASGQLNTEAFF.

This clonotype was detected ten times or more. The chain joins TRBV9 to TRBJ2-6; D is undetermined. With 1 base removed from V and 0 bases from J, the gap between germline ends came to 5 bases. This CDR3 region has 15 residues. Germline V gene lookup returns CDR1 SGDLS and CDR2 YYNGEE. The CDR3 region has the DNA TGTGCCAGCAGCGTATTTAGCTCTGGGGCCAACGTCCTGACTTTC. The encoded protein is CASSVFSSGANVLTF.

This sequence joins TRBV11-2 and TRBJ2-5; D possibly corresponds to TRBD2 (5 bases). The CDR3 runs to 13 residues. CDR1 SGHAT and CDR2 FQNNGV come from the germline V gene. Between the trimmed V and J ends, which lost 5 bases and 2 bases, there was a span of 9 bases. CDR3 amino acids: CASSRGLQETQYF. The CDR3 nucleotides are TGTGCCAGCAGCCGGGGTCTTCAAGAGACCCAGTACTTC.

This clonotype has at least ten counts. The rearrangement uses TRBV14 and TRBJ1-1; no firm D call. V was shortened by 4 bases and J by 1 base, with 7 bases between the two germline ends. This CDR3 region has 13 residues. CDR1 is SGHDN and CDR2 is FVKESK in the germline V gene. DNA of the CDR3: TGTGCCAGCAGCCTAGATCGGAACACTGAAGCTTTCTTT. Protein product: CASSLDRNTEAFF.

Only a few counts were recorded for this clonotype. J is TRBJ2-5 and V is TRBV9, with D possibly being TRBD1 (6 bases). CDR3 length: 14 amino acids. Trimming removed 3 bases at V and 1 base at J, with 10 bases between. Looked up from germline, CDR1 is SGDLS and CDR2 is YYNGEE. The CDR3 DNA is TGTGCCAGCAGCGAAACAGGGCTCCAAGAGACCCAGTACTTC. This gives the protein CASSETGLQETQYF.

This clonotype was detected only a few times. The J gene is TRBJ2-2, the V gene TRBV5-1; D not certain. The germline V gene has CDR1 SGHRS and CDR2 YFSETQ. The CDR3 has 16 amino acids. V lost 3 bases and J lost 4, with 16 bases in between. For the CDR3, the DNA is TGCGCCAGCAGCTCCTACCGGGCAGGTGGCACCGGGGAGCTGTTTTTT. Translation gives CASSSYRAGGTGELFF.

A word on this clonotype: Mismatch with germline at one junction end may stem from a read error. The rearrangement links TRBV10-2 to TRBJ1-2; possible D gene TRBD1, 6 bases. The CDR3 runs 15 residues. CDR1 is WSHSY, CDR2 SAAADI, per germline. CDR3 sequence reads: CSSSPSLRGLYGYTF. CDR3 DNA sequence: TGCTCCAGCAGTCCGAGTCTCAGGGGATTATACGGCTACACCTTC.

This clonotype came up many times. The chain is built from TRBV6-6 and TRBJ1-4; D call uncertain. Germline values: CDR1 MNHNY, CDR2 SVGAGI (reference sequence). Between the trimmed V and J ends, which lost 10 bases and 0 bases, there was a span of 9 bases. This CDR3 comprises 13 residues. CDR3 protein: CATRGATNEKLFF. CDR3 in DNA: TGTGCCACCAGAGGAGCAACTAATGAAAAACTGTTTTTT.

V and J are TRBV7-2 and TRBJ2-1; maybe TRBD1 (5 bases). The length of the CDR3 is 15 residues. Germline lookup yields CDR1 SGHTA and CDR2 FQGNSA. The V end lost 2 bases, the J end lost 0 bases, and 8 bases lay between the germline ends. The CDR3 reads CASSLSGFSYNEQFF. The CDR3 bases are TGTGCCAGCAGCTTATCAGGGTTCTCCTACAATGAGCAGTTCTTC. The full variable domain, rest sourced from reference TRBV7-2 and TRBJ2-1, is GAGVSQSPSNKVTEKGKDVELRCDPISGHTALYWYRQSLGQGLEFLIYFQGNSAPDKSGLPSDRFSAERTGGSVSTLTIQRTQQEDSAVYLCASSLSGFSYNEQFFGPGTRLTVL.

This clonotype was recorded many times. This chain joins TRBV5-4 and TRBJ1-4; possible D gene TRBD1, 5 bases. The CDR3 is made up of 15 amino acids. Germline lookup yields CDR1 SGHNT and CDR2 YYREEE (reference sequence). The germline V and J ends were trimmed by 0 bases and 4 bases, with 10 bases remaining between them. CDR3 protein: CASSLEPGFNEKLFF. The CDR3 region has the DNA TGTGCCAGCAGCTTGGAACCAGGGTTTAATGAAAAACTGTTTTTT.

This clonotype was observed at least ten times. The rearrangement uses TRBV5-1 and TRBJ2-7; 7 bases agree with TRBD1. The CDR3 covers 15 residues. CDR1 and CDR2 from the germline V gene are SGHRS and YFSETQ. The J segment lost 4 bases and the V segment lost 3 bases, leaving 10 bases of the junction unmatched. The CDR3 DNA sequence: TGCGCCAGCAGCTCCGTTGGGACAGCCTCTTACGAGCAGTACTTC. Protein: CASSSVGTASYEQYF.

This clonotype showed up just a few times. The chain uses TRBV29-1 and TRBJ2-6; D is unresolved. Germline V gene data show CDR1 as SQVTM and CDR2 as ANQGSEA. Trimming removed 6 bases at V and 1 base at J, with 22 bases between. The length of the CDR3 is 18 residues. The CDR3 bases are TGCAGCGTGCCCAACCGTTACCTATCGCCTTCTGGGGCCAACGTCCTGACTTTC. This codes for CSVPNRYLSPSGANVLTF.

This clonotype was seen at least ten times. This chain links TRBV29-1 with TRBJ2-2, with D unresolved. The CDR3 totals 11 residues. V was shortened by 4 bases and J by 8 bases, with 8 bases between the two germline ends. The germline V gene has CDR1 SQVTM and CDR2 ANQGSEA. In DNA, the CDR3 is TGCAGCGTTGGAGGTGGAGGGGAGCTGTTTTTT. Its protein is CSVGGGGELFF.